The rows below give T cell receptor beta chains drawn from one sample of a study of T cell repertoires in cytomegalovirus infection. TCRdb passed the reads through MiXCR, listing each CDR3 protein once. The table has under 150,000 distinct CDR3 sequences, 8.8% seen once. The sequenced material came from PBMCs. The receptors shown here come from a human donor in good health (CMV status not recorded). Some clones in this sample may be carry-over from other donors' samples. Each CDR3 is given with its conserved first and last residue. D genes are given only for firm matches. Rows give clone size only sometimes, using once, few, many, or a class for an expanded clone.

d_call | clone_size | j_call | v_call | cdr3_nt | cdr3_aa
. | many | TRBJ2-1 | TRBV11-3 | TGTGCCAGCAGCTTGGGGGGGCTGGTGCATGAGCAGTTCTTC | CASSLGGLVHEQFF
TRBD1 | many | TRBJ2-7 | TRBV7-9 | TGTGCCAGCAGCCCCGGGACAGGGGGATACGAGCAGTACTTC | CASSPGTGGYEQYF
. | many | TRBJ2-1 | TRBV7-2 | TGTGCCAGCAGCTTAGCGGGGGAGTACCACAATGAGCAGTTCTTC | CASSLAGEYHNEQFF
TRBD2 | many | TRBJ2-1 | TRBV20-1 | TGCAGTGCTGGGGATTCCGGGACTAGCAGTGAGCAGTTCTTC | CSAGDSGTSSEQFF
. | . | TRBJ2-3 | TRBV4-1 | TGCGCCAGCAGCCCCTTGGGAGGAGGAACGACGCAGTATTTT | CASSPLGGGTTQYF
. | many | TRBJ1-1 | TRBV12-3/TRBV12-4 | TGTGCCTCCGCCTCCGGGGCGAACACTGAAGCTTTCTTT | CASASGANTEAFF
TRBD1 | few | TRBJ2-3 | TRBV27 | TGTGCCAGCAGACAAATCGCCGGGACAGCATACACAGATACGCAGTATTTT | CASRQIAGTAYTDTQYF
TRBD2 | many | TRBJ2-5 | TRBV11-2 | TGTGCCAGCAGCTTTTTTGAAGGCGGGGGGGTGGAGACCCAGTACTTC | CASSFFEGGGVETQYF
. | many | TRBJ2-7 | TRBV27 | TGTGCCAGCAGCGAACAGGGCCGAATCACCTACGAGCAGTACTTC | CASSEQGRITYEQYF
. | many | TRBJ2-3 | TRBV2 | TGTGCCAGCAGTGACGCGGGGCTGAGCACAGATACGCAGTATTTT | CASSDAGLSTDTQYF
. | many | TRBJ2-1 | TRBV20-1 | TGCAGTGCTAGAGCCCGGGCTCTTAGAGATGAGCAGTTCTTC | CSARARALRDEQFF
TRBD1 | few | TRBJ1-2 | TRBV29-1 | TGCAGCGTTGTATTACAGGGGGACAACTATGGCTACACCTTC | CSVVLQGDNYGYTF
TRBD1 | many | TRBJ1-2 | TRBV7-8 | TGTGCCAGCAGCTTAAGGACCGGGACAGGGGGCAACTATGGCTACACCTTC | CASSLRTGTGGNYGYTF
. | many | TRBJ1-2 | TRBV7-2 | TGTGCCAGCAGCCATAACGGGGCTTTGGGCTATGGCTACACCTTC | CASSHNGALGYGYTF
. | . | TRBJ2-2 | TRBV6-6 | TGTGCCAGCAGTTACGATGGAACCGGGGAGCTGTTTTTT | CASSYDGTGELFF
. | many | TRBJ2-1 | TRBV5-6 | TGTGCCAGCAGCTTCGGAGGTGGGGATGAGCAGTTCTTC | CASSFGGGDEQFF
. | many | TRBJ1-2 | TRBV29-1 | TGCAGCGTCTACGGGACCTATGGCTACACCTTC | CSVYGTYGYTF
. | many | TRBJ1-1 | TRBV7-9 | TGTGCCAGCAGTTCAGACAGGATTATGAACACTGAAGCTTTCTTT | CASSSDRIMNTEAFF
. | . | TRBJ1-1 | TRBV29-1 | TGCAGCGTTGTAGCCAGGGGAGACACTGAAGCTTTCTTT | CSVVARGDTEAFF
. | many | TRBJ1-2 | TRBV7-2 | TGTGCCAGCAGCTTAAGGACCGAGGACTATGGCTACACCTTC | CASSLRTEDYGYTF
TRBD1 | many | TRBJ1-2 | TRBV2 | TGTGCCAGCAGGGGGGACAGGACGAGCTATGGCTACACCTTC | CASRGDRTSYGYTF
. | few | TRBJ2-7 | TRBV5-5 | TGTGCCAGCAGCTCCCCCGGGATGAACGAGCAGTACTTC | CASSSPGMNEQYF
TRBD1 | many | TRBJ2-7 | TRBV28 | TGTGCCAGCAGTTTGTTAACAGGGGTTCAAGGAAACTACGAGCAGTACTTC | CASSLLTGVQGNYEQYF
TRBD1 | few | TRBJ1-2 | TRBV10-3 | TGTGCCATCAGTGAGTCCACAGGGGGCAACTATGGCTACACCTTC | CAISESTGGNYGYTF
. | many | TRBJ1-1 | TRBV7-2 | TGTGCCAGCAGCTTAGGTACAGGTTGGTCCCTGAACACTGAAGCTTTCTTT | CASSLGTGWSLNTEAFF
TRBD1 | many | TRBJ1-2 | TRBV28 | TGTGCCAGCAGCCAAGGACAGGGACGGGAGTATGGCTACACCTTC | CASSQGQGREYGYTF
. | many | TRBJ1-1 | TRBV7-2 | TGTGCCAGCAGCCCACGAATCCCGACAGGAGGAGTTGAAGCTTTCTTT | CASSPRIPTGGVEAFF
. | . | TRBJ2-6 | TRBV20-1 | TGCAGTGCTACCGGTTCTGGGGCCAACGTCCTGACTTTC | CSATGSGANVLTF
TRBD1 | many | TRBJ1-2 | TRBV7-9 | TGTGCCAGCACCCAGGCAGGGGGAGCGCGCGGAGATGGCTACACCTTC | CASTQAGGARGDGYTF
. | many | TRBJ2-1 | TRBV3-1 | TGTGCCAGCAGCCAAGATGCGTCGGGCTTTAGCTCCTACAATGAGCAGTTCTTC | CASSQDASGFSSYNEQFF
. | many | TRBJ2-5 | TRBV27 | TGTGCCAGCAGTTTATCCGGTCCGAGACACCAAGAGACCCAGTACTTC | CASSLSGPRHQETQYF
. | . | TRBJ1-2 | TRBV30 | TGTGCCTGGAGTGTAGGGATGGCGTCTAACTATGGCTACACCTTC | CAWSVGMASNYGYTF
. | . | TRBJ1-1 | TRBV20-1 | TGCAGTGCTCTAGAAGGGTGGGTCACTGAAGCTTTCTTT | CSALEGWVTEAFF
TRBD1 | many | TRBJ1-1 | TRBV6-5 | TGTGCCAGCAGTCAAGGACAGGGATACACTGAAGCTTTCTTT | CASSQGQGYTEAFF
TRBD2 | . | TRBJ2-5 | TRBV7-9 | TGTGCCAGCAGCTTAGTCCTAGCGGGGGGAGAGACCCAGTACTTC | CASSLVLAGGETQYF
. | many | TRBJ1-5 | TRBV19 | TGTGCCAGTAGTACGGGAATTGACAATCAGCCCCAGCATTTT | CASSTGIDNQPQHF
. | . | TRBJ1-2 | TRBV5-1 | TGCGCCAGCAGCCCCAGGGGCCAAGCTAACTATGGCTACACCTTC | CASSPRGQANYGYTF
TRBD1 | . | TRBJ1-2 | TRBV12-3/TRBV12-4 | TGTGCCAGCAGTTTACCGGCAGGGGGCGTGGATGGCTACACCTTC | CASSLPAGGVDGYTF
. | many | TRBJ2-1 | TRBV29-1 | TGCAGCGTTGATGGAAATAACAATGAGCAGTTCTTC | CSVDGNNNEQFF
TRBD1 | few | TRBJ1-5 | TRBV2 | TGTGCCAGCAGTGAAACAGGGGGAGGTCAGCCCCAGCATTTT | CASSETGGGQPQHF
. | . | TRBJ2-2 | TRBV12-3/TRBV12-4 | TGTGTAGTGACAGAGAACACCGGGGAGCTGTTTTTT | CVVTENTGELFF
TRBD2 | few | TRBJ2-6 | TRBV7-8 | TGTGCCAGCAGCGAGGAAGCGGGGGGGCCTTACGGGGCCAACGTCCTGACTTTC | CASSEEAGGPYGANVLTF
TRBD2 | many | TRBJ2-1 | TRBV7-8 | TGTGCCAGCAACTTTGGGGGGGGGACCCGATTCAATGAGCAGTTCTTC | CASNFGGGTRFNEQFF
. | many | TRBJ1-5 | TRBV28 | TGTGCCAGCAGCCGGAACAATCAGCCCCAGCATTTT | CASSRNNQPQHF
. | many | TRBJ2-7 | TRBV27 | TGTGCCAGCAGTTTAGGCGGGGCCAGCTCCTACGAGCAGTACTTC | CASSLGGASSYEQYF
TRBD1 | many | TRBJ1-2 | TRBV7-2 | TGTGCCAGCAGCCCACGCGGGGACAGTGGATTGTCTAACTATGGCTACACCTTC | CASSPRGDSGLSNYGYTF
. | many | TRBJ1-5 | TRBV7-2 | TGTGCCAGCAGCTTAAGGGCAGGGGATCAGCCCCAGCATTTT | CASSLRAGDQPQHF
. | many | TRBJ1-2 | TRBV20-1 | TGCAGTGCCAGAGCGCGCGGGAGGAACTATGGCTACACCTTC | CSARARGRNYGYTF
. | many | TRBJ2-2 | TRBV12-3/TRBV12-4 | TGTGCCAGCAGTCCAGGCGGGGACGGGGAGCTGTTTTTT | CASSPGGDGELFF
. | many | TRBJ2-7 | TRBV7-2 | TGTGCCAGCAGCCCCTCGGGGAAAAACTACGAGCAGTACTTC | CASSPSGKNYEQYF
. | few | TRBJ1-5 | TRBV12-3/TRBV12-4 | TGTGCCAGCAGCCTGGGGCAATGGGGCAATCAGCCCCAGCATTTT | CASSLGQWGNQPQHF
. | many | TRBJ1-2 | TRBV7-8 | TGTGCCAGCAGCTTAATTCTGGGGGGCAACTATGGCTACACCTTC | CASSLILGGNYGYTF